These 22 T cell receptor beta chains originate from one sample sequenced in a study of response to subunit inactivated influenza vaccine. TCRdb passed the RT-PCR reads through MiXCR, listing each CDR3 protein once. This table has about 540,000 distinct CDR3 sequences, under 25% appearing once. These data were also filed under a second study, of T cells expressing NK-cell markers. This second report adds: UMIs were included in TCR beta cDNA generated by 5'RACE template switching.

The sample in question was CD4+ T cells sorted from PBMCs, obtained 12 days after vaccination. The source is a man aged 45-65 years who received an inactivated influenza vaccine.

The DNA for the CDR3 is TGCGCCAGCAGCTTGGGGACATTTCTTAGCACAGATACGCAGTATTTT. It specifies CASSLGTFLSTDTQYF. This chain links TRBV5-1 with TRBJ2-3; possible D gene TRBD1, 5 bases. The CDR3 runs to 16 residues. CDR1 is SGHRS, CDR2 YFSETQ, per germline. Trimming pared 0 bases from V and 0 bases from J, leaving 11 bases between.

This chain joins TRBV5-1 and TRBJ1-1; the D gene is possibly TRBD1 (5 bases). The V and J ends lost 4 bases and 1 base respectively, with 14 bases between them. This CDR3 comprises 15 residues. CDR1 and CDR2 (germline): SGHRS, YFSETQ. The CDR3 sequence is CASSTNGGKNTEAFF. Here the CDR3 DNA reads TGCGCCAGCAGCACGAATGGGGGGAAGAACACTGAAGCTTTCTTT.

The V and J genes are TRBV10-3 and TRBJ2-2; no clear D gene. V was clipped by 3 bases and J by 6 bases, with 5 bases between them. The CDR3 sequence is 12 residues long. Germline loops: CDR1 ENHRY, CDR2 SYGVKD. CDR3 in DNA: TGTGCCATCAGTGATGGAGCCGGGGAGCTGTTTTTT. Translation: CAISDGAGELFF.

This clonotype came up a few times. The rearrangement links TRBV4-2 to TRBJ1-6, with TRBD1 matching 8 bases. The germline V gene encodes CDR1 LGHNA and CDR2 YNFKEQ. The CDR3 consists of 15 residues. With V trimmed by 0 bases and J by 10 bases, 5 bases remained unmatched. CDR3 region: CASSQDGQGGSPLHF. CDR3 nucleotides: TGTGCCAGCAGCCAAGATGGACAGGGAGGGTCACCCCTCCACTTT.

This chain uses TRBV5-5 with TRBJ2-3, with TRBD1 identical over 8 bases. CDR3 length: 14 amino acids. The germline gives CDR1 SGHKS, CDR2 YYEKEE (reference sequence). The trim removed 4 bases at V and 2 bases at J, leaving 3 bases unmatched. The CDR3 spells CASSRTGYTDTQYF. The CDR3 bases are TGTGCCAGCAGCCGGACAGGGTACACAGATACGCAGTATTTT.

This clonotype was seen a handful of times. The chain recombines TRBV20-1 with TRBJ2-1; TRBD2 agrees at 9 bases. This CDR3 has 16 residues. V lost 0 bases and J lost 7; bases outside the gene matches: 10. Germline CDR1 reads DFQATT; CDR2 reads SNEGSKA (reference sequence). The CDR3 is CSARDLGGRARNEQFF. CDR3 sequence (DNA): TGCAGTGCTAGAGATCTGGGCGGGAGGGCTCGGAATGAGCAGTTCTTC.

This chain links TRBV4-2 with TRBJ1-5; TRBD1 is a possible D gene (5 bases). Germline V gives CDR1 LGHNA, CDR2 YNFKEQ. V was shortened by 0 bases and J by 3 bases, with 12 bases between the two germline ends. The CDR3 runs to 16 residues. CDR3 in amino acids: CASSQDWNGHNQPQHF. CDR3 bases: TGTGCCAGCAGCCAAGATTGGAACGGACACAATCAGCCCCAGCATTTT.

This clonotype appeared many times. The chain links TRBV7-2 to TRBJ1-2; no definite D call. CDR1 and CDR2 from the germline V gene are SGHTA and FQGNSA. The V end lost 0 bases, the J end lost 4 bases, and 9 bases lay between the germline ends. This CDR3 is built from 14 residues. The CDR3 nucleotides are TGTGCCAGCAGCTTAGCGGAAGCTATCTATGGCTACACCTTC. Residues: CASSLAEAIYGYTF.

This clonotype was seen ten or more times. The rearrangement links TRBV15 to TRBJ2-5; 7 bases line up with TRBD1. CDR3 length: 15 residues. Germline assignment: CDR1 LNHNV and CDR2 YYDKDF (reference sequence). Unmatched junction bases numbered 4, after V lost 2 bases and J lost 1 base. DNA of the CDR3: TGTGCCACCAGCAGAAGCGACAGGGCCCAAGAGACCCAGTACTTC. This gives the protein CATSRSDRAQETQYF. Using reference TRBV15 and TRBJ2-5 for the parts outside the CDR3, the full variable domain is DAMVIQNPRYQVTQFGKPVTLSCSQTLNHNVMYWYQQKSSQAPKLLFHYYDKDFNNEADTPDNFQSRRPNTSFCFLDIRSPGLGDTAMYLCATSRSDRAQETQYFGPGTRLLVL.

The chain employs TRBV6-2 or TRBV6-3 and TRBJ2-7, with D tentatively TRBD1 or TRBD2 (5 bases each). V dropped 7 bases and J dropped 1 base, with 14 bases sitting between them. Germline loops: CDR1 MNHEY, CDR2 SVGEGT. The CDR3 runs to 14 residues. DNA for the CDR3: TGTGCCAGCATCCAGCCGGGGCTATCCTACGAGCAGTACTTC. Translating it yields CASIQPGLSYEQYF.

This clonotype was seen a handful of times. The chain has TRBV30 and TRBJ1-2; D remains unclear. The CDR3 length is 12 residues. V was pared by 2 bases and J by 4 bases, with 8 bases between. Germline lookup yields CDR1 GTSNPN and CDR2 SVGIG (reference sequence). The CDR3 DNA is TGTGCCTGGAGTTCTAGTGGCTATGGCTACACCTTC. Amino acids: CAWSSSGYGYTF.

This clonotype came up a few times. The CDR3, as DNA: TGTGCCAGCAGCTTAGGGGCCCTGGGAGCAGATACGCAGTATTTT. Translation gives CASSLGALGADTQYF. J is TRBJ2-3 and V is TRBV7-2, with a possible D match to TRBD2 (5 bases). The germline V and J ends were trimmed by 1 base and 4 bases, with 12 bases remaining between them. CDR1 is SGHTA, CDR2 FQGNSA, per germline. The CDR3 sequence is 15 residues long.

The chain uses TRBV12-3 or TRBV12-4 and TRBJ1-2, with D unresolved. Trimming pared 1 base from V and 7 bases from J, leaving 10 bases between. The CDR3 sequence is 13 residues long. This CDR3 is CASSLGAIRGYTF. CDR3 DNA sequence: TGTGCCAGCAGTTTAGGGGCCATCCGTGGCTACACCTTC.

The table lists this clonotype with a few counts. This chain connects TRBV7-8 to TRBJ2-1; 13 nucleotides line up with TRBD2. Unmatched junction bases numbered 8, after V lost 5 bases and J lost 1 base. The CDR3 spans 18 residues. CDR1 and CDR2 from the germline V gene are SGHVS and FQNEAQ. CDR3 residues: CASSPRLAGGVSYNEQFF. The CDR3 DNA sequence: TGTGCCAGCAGCCCCAGACTAGCGGGGGGAGTATCCTACAATGAGCAGTTCTTC.

V and J are TRBV3-1 and TRBJ2-2, with D possibly called TRBD1 or TRBD2 (5 bases each). Trimming left V 0 bases short and J 4 bases short, with 9 bases between. Germline V gene sequence: CDR1 LGHDT, CDR2 YNNKEL (reference sequence). This CDR3 comprises 15 residues. The CDR3 coding sequence is TGTGCCAGCAGCCAAGAGAGGGGAAGCACCGGGGAGCTGTTTTTT. Translation gives CASSQERGSTGELFF.

This clonotype has more than one count but fewer than ten. The chain carries TRBV28 and TRBJ2-5; 7 bases are shared with TRBD2. Losses at the gene ends were 2 bases for V and 5 bases for J; bases not matched to a gene: 11. Germline CDR1 is MDHEN and CDR2 is SYDVKM. The CDR3 contains 16 residues. The CDR3: CASSLPSSGGWETQYF. CDR3 DNA: TGTGCCAGCAGTTTACCCTCCTCGGGGGGTTGGGAGACCCAGTACTTC.

In its sample, this clonotype was seen a few times. CDR3 coding DNA: TGTGCCAGCAGTTACGGCCTAGCGAGCGAGCAGTACTTC. Translation gives CASSYGLASEQYF. The chain combines TRBV6-2 or TRBV6-3 with TRBJ2-7, with a possible D match to TRBD2 (6 bases). The germline CDR1 and CDR2 sequences are MNHEY and SVGEGT. The CDR3 contains 13 residues. The V gene lost 2 bases and the J gene lost 6 bases, with 11 bases spanning the gap.

This clonotype was recorded only once. The chain combines TRBV30 with TRBJ1-4; the D is unclear. The germline gives CDR1 GTSNPN, CDR2 SVGIG (reference sequence). The CDR3 consists of 12 residues. Trimming left V 1 base short and J 10 bases short, with 10 bases between. The CDR3 loop is CAWSDKAGKLFF. CDR3 DNA: TGTGCCTGGAGTGACAAAGCCGGAAAACTGTTTTTT.

The rearrangement joins TRBV10-3 to TRBJ2-2; D gene ambiguous. V lost 6 bases, J lost 6 bases, and 11 bases lay in between. The CDR3 is 13 amino acids. CDR1 is ENHRY, CDR2 SYGVKD, per germline. The CDR3 reads CAIRPATAGELFF. CDR3 DNA sequence: TGTGCCATCAGGCCTGCTACGGCCGGGGAGCTGTTTTTT.

The chain combines TRBV29-1 with TRBJ2-3; D remains ambiguous. CDR1 and CDR2 (germline): SQVTM, ANQGSEA. CDR3 size: 14 residues. V was clipped by 7 bases and J by 0 bases, with 14 bases between them. The CDR3: CSAASRLSTDTQYF. DNA of the CDR3: TGCAGCGCCGCCAGCCGCCTAAGCACAGATACGCAGTATTTT.

In its sample, this clonotype was seen a few times. CDR3 protein: CSAREGGRSYNEQFF. CDR3 DNA sequence: TGCAGTGCTAGAGAGGGGGGGAGGTCCTACAATGAGCAGTTCTTC. V gene TRBV20-1 combines with J gene TRBJ2-1; 7 bases fit TRBD2. Unmatched junction bases numbered 3, after V lost 0 bases and J lost 1 base. This CDR3 comprises 15 residues. Germline V gives CDR1 DFQATT, CDR2 SNEGSKA (reference sequence).

The gene calls are TRBV2 and TRBJ2-1; maybe TRBD2 (7 bases). The CDR3 consists of 14 residues. Between the trimmed V and J ends, which lost 7 bases and 4 bases, there was a span of 14 bases. CDR1 is SNHLY and CDR2 is FYNNEI in the germline V gene. The CDR3 protein is CASNGGRYYNEQFF. The CDR3 nucleotides read TGTGCCAGCAACGGGGGGCGGTATTACAATGAGCAGTTCTTC.